The sequence of this T cell receptor beta chain was determined in a study of T-cell reconstitution after alpha-beta-depleted transplantation in children. Using unique molecular identifiers, the investigators prepared the TCRbeta library. TCRdb reanalysed the PCR reads using MiXCR and keeps one entry per CDR3 protein. Of 210,000 or so distinct CDR3 sequences listed, 8% to 10% are singletons. The V gene's germline CDR1 is MNHEY and CDR2 SMNVEV (reference sequence). Trimming removed 1 base from V and 0 bases from J, with 12 bases in between. This CDR3 region has 16 residues. Ten or more counts support this clonotype.

The chain has TRBV27 and TRBJ1-1; tentative D call: TRBD1 (5 bases). The sequence was obtained from a human donor who donated a stem cell graft to a child with acute lymphoblastic leukemia. Material: PBMCs from the stem cell graft donor, obtained from the stem cell graft. CDR3 sequence reads: CASSLYLLGVNTEAFF. DNA of the CDR3: TGTGCCAGCAGTTTATACCTTTTGGGGGTGAACACTGAAGCTTTCTTT.